These T cell receptor beta chains were read from a single sample in a study of T cell clonotyping in hematopoietic cell transplantation. Only in-frame clones appear in the TCRdb table, and some are missing; sequencing was by immunoSEQ multiplex PCR. The repertoire consists of several thousand clones, with around 85% occurring once and the leading ten covering around a third. The specimen comprised peripheral blood mononuclear cells, sampled before stem cell transplant. These receptors were taken from a man aged 60 to 69 with acute myeloid leukemia. Some clones in this sample may be carry-over from other donors' samples. Each CDR3 is given with its conserved first and last residue. A D gene is named only where the DNA matches it firmly. Some rows have no size entry. The others give once, few or many, or a class for an expanded clone.

d_call	clone_size	j_call	v_call	cdr3_aa	cdr3_nt
NA	once	TRBJ1-5	TRBV27	CARGRTPNQPQHF	TGTGCCAGGGGGCGGACACCTAATCAGCCCCAGCATTTT
NA	NA	TRBJ2-5	TRBV13	CASSSLETQYF	TGTGCCAGCAGCTCCCTGGAGACCCAGTACTTC
NA	NA	TRBJ2-2	TRBV11-2	CASSLEGFGELFF	TGTGCCAGCAGCTTAGAGGGATTCGGGGAGCTGTTTTTT
NA	NA	TRBJ2-6	TRBV19	CASNLQGRWDSFGANVLTF	TGTGCCAGTAATCTACAGGGTCGGTGGGACTCATTTGGGGCCAACGTCCTGACTTTC
NA	NA	TRBJ1-3	TRBV10-2	CASSDKRSSGNTIYF	TGCGCCAGCAGTGACAAACGGAGCTCTGGAAACACCATATATTTT
NA	NA	TRBJ2-5	TRBV6-5	CASRSPGSETQYF	TGTGCCAGCAGATCTCCGGGCTCGGAGACCCAGTACTTC
NA	few	TRBJ1-4	TRBV25-1	CASSQGKLFF	TGTGCCAGCAGTCAGGGAAAACTGTTTTTT
NA	NA	TRBJ2-7	TRBV30	CAWSRGGVSSYEQYF	TGTGCCTGGAGCCGGGGCGGGGTAAGCTCCTACGAGCAGTACTTC
TRBD1	NA	TRBJ1-1	TRBV9	CASSVAGTGSTEAFF	TGTGCCAGCAGCGTAGCTGGGACAGGGAGCACTGAAGCTTTCTTT
NA	few	TRBJ1-1	TRBV29-1	CSGGTANTEAFF	TGCAGCGGGGGGACGGCGAACACTGAAGCTTTCTTT
NA	NA	TRBJ1-1	TRBV28	CASSEGYTEAFF	TGTGCCAGCAGTGAGGGGTACACTGAAGCTTTCTTT
NA	NA	TRBJ2-6	TRBV28	CASSPLRPGANVLTF	TGTGCCAGCAGTCCCTTGCGTCCTGGGGCCAACGTCCTGACTTTC
NA	NA	TRBJ1-6	TRBV18	CASSAGPSPSPLHF	TGTGCCAGCTCAGCCGGCCCGTCGCCCTCACCCCTCCACTTT
TRBD1	NA	TRBJ2-1	TRBV4-1	CASSQETGGRFNEQFF	TGCGCCAGCAGCCAAGAGACAGGGGGAAGGTTCAATGAGCAGTTCTTC
TRBD2	NA	TRBJ2-2	TRBV5-1	CASSWTSGSSTGELFF	TGCGCCAGCAGCTGGACTAGCGGGAGTTCTACCGGGGAGCTGTTTTTT
NA	NA	TRBJ1-2	TRBV19	CASSIPTHSNYGYTF	TGTGCCAGTAGTATCCCCACGCACTCTAACTATGGCTACACCTTC
TRBD2	NA	TRBJ2-2	TRBV9	CASSVTGLAGATGELFF	TGTGCCAGCAGCGTCACCGGACTAGCGGGAGCCACCGGGGAGCTGTTTTTT
NA	few	TRBJ1-2	TRBV5-5	CASNTGTRYGYTF	TGTGCCAGCAACACCGGGACCCGCTATGGCTACACCTTC
NA	NA	TRBJ1-4	TRBV10-2	CASSESGWFNEKLFF	TGCGCCAGCAGTGAGTCGGGGTGGTTTAATGAAAAACTGTTTTTT
TRBD1	NA	TRBJ2-6	TRBV2	CASNSPGQIGSGANVLTF	TGTGCCAGCAATTCCCCGGGACAGATAGGCTCTGGGGCCAACGTCCTGACTTTC
NA	NA	TRBJ1-2	TRBV5-6	CASSSGPGYTF	TGTGCCAGCAGCTCAGGTCCTGGCTACACCTTC
TRBD2	NA	TRBJ2-7	TRBV4-1	CASSQDAGGPREQYF	TGCGCCAGCAGCCAAGATGCGGGAGGGCCGCGGGAGCAGTACTTC
TRBD1	NA	TRBJ1-6	TRBV30	CAWSVRPGTGGFLYNSPLHF	TGTGCCTGGAGTGTACGGCCGGGGACAGGGGGCTTCCTCTATAATTCACCCCTCCACTTT
TRBD1	NA	TRBJ1-3	TRBV9	CASSVTTGAGNTIYF	TGTGCCAGCAGCGTAACAACAGGGGCTGGAAACACCATATATTTT
TRBD1	NA	TRBJ2-1	TRBV7-8	CASSLASGQGAYNEQFF	TGTGCCAGCAGCTTAGCGTCGGGACAGGGGGCCTACAATGAGCAGTTCTTC
NA	NA	TRBJ2-3	TRBV2	CASSGDIAATSTDTQYF	TGTGCCAGCAGTGGAGATATAGCGGCCACTAGCACAGATACGCAGTATTTT
TRBD1	NA	TRBJ1-1	TRBV5-1	CASTLTGGVVAGIEAFF	TGCGCCAGCACACTGACAGGGGGAGTAGTCGCGGGAATCGAAGCTTTCTTT
TRBD2	NA	TRBJ2-2	TRBV30	CAWSVGLATTGELFF	TGTGCCTGGAGTGTAGGACTAGCCACCACCGGGGAGCTGTTTTTT
TRBD1	NA	TRBJ2-5	TRBV5-1	CASRLYRGQKQETQYF	TGCGCCAGCAGGCTATACAGGGGGCAGAAACAAGAGACCCAGTACTTC
TRBD1	once	TRBJ1-1	TRBV25-1	CASSASGTGGTEAFF	TGTGCCAGCAGTGCCTCCGGGACAGGGGGCACTGAAGCTTTCTTT
NA	NA	TRBJ1-2	TRBV19	CASSIDRTYGYTF	TGTGCCAGTAGTATAGATCGGACCTATGGCTACACCTTC
TRBD1	NA	TRBJ1-2	TRBV7-2	CASSLYRGFNYGYTF	TGTGCCAGCAGCTTATACAGGGGTTTCAACTATGGCTACACCTTC
NA	NA	TRBJ2-2	TRBV9	CASSVAPGNTNTGELFF	TGTGCCAGCAGCGTCGCTCCGGGGAACACGAACACCGGGGAGCTGTTTTTT
TRBD2	NA	TRBJ2-3	TRBV7-9	CASKLPSGSSTDTQYF	TGTGCCAGCAAGCTTCCTAGCGGGAGTAGCACAGATACGCAGTATTTT
NA	NA	TRBJ2-3	TRBV7-2	CASSFTDTDTQYF	TGTGCCAGCAGCTTTACGGATACAGATACGCAGTATTTT
TRBD2	NA	TRBJ2-1	TRBV10-2	CASRGLAGAGEQFF	TGCGCCAGCAGGGGACTAGCGGGGGCGGGTGAGCAGTTCTTC
NA	few	TRBJ1-2	TRBV30	CAWSTGNYGYTF	TGTGCCTGGAGTACCGGCAACTATGGCTACACCTTC
NA	few	TRBJ2-7	TRBV11-1	CASSSPDRAAYEQYF	TGTGCCAGCAGCTCGCCCGACAGAGCAGCCTACGAGCAGTACTTC
NA	once	TRBJ1-3	TRBV30	CAWSPMSGNTIYF	TGTGCCTGGAGCCCCATGTCTGGAAACACCATATATTTT
TRBD2	NA	TRBJ2-1	TRBV11-2	CASSFSSGTSYNEQFF	TGTGCCAGCAGCTTCTCTAGCGGGACCTCCTACAATGAGCAGTTCTTC
NA	once	TRBJ2-6	TRBV6-1	CASNDGSGANVLTF	TGTGCCAGCAACGACGGCTCTGGGGCCAACGTCCTGACTTTC
NA	once	TRBJ1-2	TRBV29-1	CSVELTPLYGYTF	TGCAGCGTTGAGTTGACCCCGCTCTATGGCTACACCTTC
NA	NA	TRBJ2-1	TRBV7-2	CASSLEAETYNEQFF	TGTGCCAGCAGCTTAGAAGCCGAAACCTACAATGAGCAGTTCTTC
NA	NA	TRBJ1-1	TRBV13	CASSLGGRNTEAFF	TGTGCCAGCAGCTTAGGGGGCAGGAACACTGAAGCTTTCTTT
NA	NA	TRBJ2-1	TRBV5-6	CASSLFKTAGYNEQFF	TGTGCCAGCAGCTTGTTTAAGACCGCGGGGTACAATGAGCAGTTCTTC
NA	NA	TRBJ1-1	TRBV7-3	CASSLQGGTEAFF	TGTGCCAGCAGCTTACAAGGGGGTACTGAAGCTTTCTTT
NA	NA	TRBJ2-5	TRBV28	CASSWETETQYF	TGTGCCAGCAGTTGGGAAACGGAGACCCAGTACTTC
TRBD1	few	TRBJ2-6	TRBV2	CASSRNSGTGTSGANVLTF	TGTGCCAGCAGCAGAAATTCCGGGACAGGGACCTCTGGGGCCAACGTCCTGACTTTC
TRBD1	once	TRBJ2-5	TRBV6-1	CASSEDRGRRETQYF	TGTGCCAGCAGTGAAGACAGGGGGCGTAGGGAGACCCAGTACTTC
NA	NA	TRBJ2-1	TRBV28	CASSLAGTNEQFF	TGTGCCAGCAGTTTGGCAGGGACAAATGAGCAGTTCTTC
NA	NA	TRBJ2-1	TRBV6-5	CASSPNAYEQFF	TGTGCCAGCAGCCCTAATGCCTATGAGCAGTTCTTC
NA	NA	TRBJ2-3	TRBV4-2	CASSQDVTSLTTQYF	TGTGCCAGCAGCCAAGATGTTACTAGCTTAACTACGCAGTATTTT
TRBD1	once	TRBJ2-3	TRBV7-3	CASSLDRAGGLDTQYF	TGTGCCAGCAGCTTAGATAGAGCAGGGGGCTTGGATACGCAGTATTTT
TRBD1	NA	TRBJ1-5	TRBV28	CASSRMTGSNQPQHF	TGTGCCAGCAGTCGAATGACAGGGAGCAATCAGCCCCAGCATTTT
NA	NA	TRBJ2-7	TRBV2	CASSDTFYEQYF	TGTGCCAGCAGTGACACTTTCTACGAGCAGTACTTC
NA	NA	TRBJ2-5	TRBV4-2	CASSSSGGLAGGVGETQYF	TGTGCCAGCAGCTCCTCCGGTGGGCTAGCTGGCGGTGTAGGAGAGACCCAGTACTTC
TRBD1	NA	TRBJ2-5	TRBV13	CASSTKDRDRETQYF	TGTGCCAGCAGCACGAAGGACAGGGATCGGGAGACCCAGTACTTC
NA	few	TRBJ2-5	TRBV11-2	CASSWQGTGETQYF	TGTGCCAGCAGCTGGCAGGGTACCGGAGAGACCCAGTACTTC
NA	once	TRBJ1-4	TRBV6-5	CASSSGPSREKLFF	TGTGCCAGCAGTTCAGGACCTTCGCGTGAAAAACTGTTTTTT